The clone carrying this T cell receptor (beta chain) has ten or more counts. V was pared by 4 bases and J by 0 bases, with 7 bases of the junction left unmatched. The CDR3 is 16 amino acids. Germline V gene data show CDR1 as LGHDT and CDR2 as YNNKEL (reference sequence). This sample is drawn from a study of glioma-infiltrating T cells. The iRepertoire nested amplicon-rescue multiplex PCR amplified TCR alpha and beta CDR3s from RNA. Each CDR3 protein is one row after TCRdb ran MiXCR on the multiplex PCR reads. The sample lists approximately 120,000 distinct CDR3 sequences, about 23% occurring once. V is TRBV3-1 and J is TRBJ2-3; the match to TRBD2 covers 7 bases. The clonotype comes from a human donor with low-grade glioma or glioblastoma, undergoing nonglioma brain surgery, or in good health (not recorded which). Sequenced material: glioma tissue, nonneoplastic brain tissue, or PBMCs (not recorded which). In DNA, the CDR3 is TGTGCCAGCAGCCCGCACCGGGGGGTTAGCACAGATACGCAGTATTTT. Protein product: CASSPHRGVSTDTQYF.